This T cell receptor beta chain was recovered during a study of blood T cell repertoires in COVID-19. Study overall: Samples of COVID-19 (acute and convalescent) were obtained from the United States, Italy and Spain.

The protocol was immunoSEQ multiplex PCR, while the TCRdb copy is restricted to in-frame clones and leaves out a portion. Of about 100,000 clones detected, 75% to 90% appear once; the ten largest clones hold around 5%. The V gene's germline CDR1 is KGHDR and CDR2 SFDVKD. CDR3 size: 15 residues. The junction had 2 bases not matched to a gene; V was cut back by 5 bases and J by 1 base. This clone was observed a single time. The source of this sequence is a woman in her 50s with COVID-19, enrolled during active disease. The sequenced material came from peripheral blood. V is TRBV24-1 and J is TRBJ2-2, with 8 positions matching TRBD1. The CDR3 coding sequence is TGTGCCACCAGTGCTGGGACAGGGAACACCGGGGAGCTGTTTTTT. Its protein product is CATSAGTGNTGELFF.